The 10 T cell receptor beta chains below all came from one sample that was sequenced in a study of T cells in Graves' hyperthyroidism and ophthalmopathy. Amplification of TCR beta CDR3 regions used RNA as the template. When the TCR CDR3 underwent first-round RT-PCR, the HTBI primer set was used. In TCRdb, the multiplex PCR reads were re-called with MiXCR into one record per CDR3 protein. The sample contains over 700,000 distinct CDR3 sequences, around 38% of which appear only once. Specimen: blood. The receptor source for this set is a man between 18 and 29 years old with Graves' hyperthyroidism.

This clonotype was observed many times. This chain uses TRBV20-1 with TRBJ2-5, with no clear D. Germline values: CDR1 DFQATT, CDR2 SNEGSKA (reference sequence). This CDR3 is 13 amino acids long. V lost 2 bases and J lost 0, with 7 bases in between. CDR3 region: CSARSSHQETQYF. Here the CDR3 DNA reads TGCAGTGCTAGATCCAGCCACCAAGAGACCCAGTACTTC.

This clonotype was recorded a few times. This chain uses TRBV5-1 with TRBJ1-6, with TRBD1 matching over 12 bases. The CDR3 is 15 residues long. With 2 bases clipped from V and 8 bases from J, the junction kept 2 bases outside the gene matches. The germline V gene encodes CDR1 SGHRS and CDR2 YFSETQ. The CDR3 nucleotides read TGCGCCAGCAGCTTTGGGACAGGGGGCGATTCACCCCTCCACTTT. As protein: CASSFGTGGDSPLHF.

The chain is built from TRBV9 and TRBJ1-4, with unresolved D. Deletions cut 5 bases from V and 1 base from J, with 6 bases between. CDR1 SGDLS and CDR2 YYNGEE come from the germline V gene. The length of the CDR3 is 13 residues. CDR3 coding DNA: TGTGCCAGCAGTAAGGGAACTAATGAAAAACTGTTTTTT. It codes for CASSKGTNEKLFF.

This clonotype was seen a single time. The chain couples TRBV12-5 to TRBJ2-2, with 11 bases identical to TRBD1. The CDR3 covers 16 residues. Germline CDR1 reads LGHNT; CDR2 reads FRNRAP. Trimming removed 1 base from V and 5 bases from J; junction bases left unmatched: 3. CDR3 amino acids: CASGLGTGGITGELFF. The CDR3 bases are TGTGCTAGTGGTTTGGGGACAGGGGGCATTACCGGGGAGCTGTTTTTT.

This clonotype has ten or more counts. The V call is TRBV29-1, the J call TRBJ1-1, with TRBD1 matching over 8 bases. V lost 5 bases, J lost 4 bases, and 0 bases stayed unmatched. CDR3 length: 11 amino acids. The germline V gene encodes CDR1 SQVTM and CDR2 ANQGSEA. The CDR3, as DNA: TGCAGCGTTCAGGGGGCCACTGAAGCTTTCTTT. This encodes CSVQGATEAFF.

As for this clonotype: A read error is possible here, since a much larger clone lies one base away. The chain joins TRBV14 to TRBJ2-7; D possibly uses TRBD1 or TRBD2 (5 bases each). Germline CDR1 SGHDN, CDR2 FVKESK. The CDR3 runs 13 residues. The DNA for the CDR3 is TGTGCCAACAGCCAAGATTTGGGACACGAGCAGTACTTC. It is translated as CANSQDLGHEQYF. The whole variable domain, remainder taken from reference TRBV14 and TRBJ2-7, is EAGVTQFPSHSVIEKGQTVTLRCDPISGHDNLYWYRRVMGKEIKFLLHFVKESKQDESGMPNNRFLAERTGGTYSTLKVQPAELEDSGVYFCANSQDLGHEQYFGPGTRLTVT.

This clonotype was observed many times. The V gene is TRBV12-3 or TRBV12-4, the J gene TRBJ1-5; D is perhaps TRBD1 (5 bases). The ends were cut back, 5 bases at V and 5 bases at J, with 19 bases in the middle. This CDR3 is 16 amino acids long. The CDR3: CASSPGDEVADQPQHF. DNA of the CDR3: TGTGCCAGCAGTCCCGGGGACGAGGTGGCGGATCAGCCCCAGCATTTT.

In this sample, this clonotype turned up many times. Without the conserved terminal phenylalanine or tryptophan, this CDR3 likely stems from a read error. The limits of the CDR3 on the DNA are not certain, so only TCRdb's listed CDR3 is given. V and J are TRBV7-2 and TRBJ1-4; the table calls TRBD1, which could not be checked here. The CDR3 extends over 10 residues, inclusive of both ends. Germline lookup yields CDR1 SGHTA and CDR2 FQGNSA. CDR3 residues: CASSYGRGPH.

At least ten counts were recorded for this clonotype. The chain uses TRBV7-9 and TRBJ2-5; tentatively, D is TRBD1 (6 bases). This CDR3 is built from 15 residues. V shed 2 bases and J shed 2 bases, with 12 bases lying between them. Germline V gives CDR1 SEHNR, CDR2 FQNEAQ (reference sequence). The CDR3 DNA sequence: TGTGCCAGCAGCTTATCACAGGGAGCTCAAGAGACCCAGTACTTC. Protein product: CASSLSQGAQETQYF.

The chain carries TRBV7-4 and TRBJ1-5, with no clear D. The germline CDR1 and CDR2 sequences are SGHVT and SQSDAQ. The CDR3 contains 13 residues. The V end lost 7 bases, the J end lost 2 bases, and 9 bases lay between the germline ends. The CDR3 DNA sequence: TGTGCCAGCACCATAAGCTGCAATCAGCCCCAGCATTTT. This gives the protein CASTISCNQPQHF. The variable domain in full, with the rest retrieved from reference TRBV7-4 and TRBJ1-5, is GAGVSQSPRYKVAKRGRDVALRCDSISGHVTLYWYRQTLGQGSEVLTYSQSDAQRDKSGRPSGRFSAERPERSVSTLKIQRTEQGDSAVYLCASTISCNQPQHFGDGTRLSIL.